The clone carrying this TCR beta chain appeared many times. The V end lost 0 bases, the J end lost 4 bases, and 3 bases lay between the germline ends. The CDR3 sequence is 12 residues long. The V gene's germline CDR1 is SGHAT and CDR2 FQNNGV. Authors' methods: Per sample, the median was around 100,000 TCRs, with values from approximately 25,000 to 650,000. MiXCR was run by TCRdb on the RACE reads, yielding one entry per CDR3 protein. For this entry, the V and J calls and clone size follow TCRdb and not the study's own pipeline. The data hold more than 100,000 distinct CDR3 sequences, with roughly 13% observed a single time. This sample was included in a study of human T cells and chemical hapten exposure. About the research overall: Sensitization was performed using 2% DPC on an approximately 2 cm by approximately 2 cm upper inner arm skin site.

Time point reported: patch test 1, 2 weeks after DPC sensitization. Treatment denoted: therapeutic diphenylcyclopropenone sensitization with weekly scalp DPC. Researchers extracted total RNA from unfractionated whole blood. This chain connects TRBV11-2 to TRBJ1-2; D is unresolved. The source of this sequence is a man between 18 and 35 years old with alopecia areata. Some clones in this sample may be carry-over from other donors' samples. The sample here was whole blood, taken in connection with sensitization to the hapten diphenylcyclopropenone (DPC). CDR3 in amino acids: CASSLEGYGYTF. Written as DNA, the CDR3 is TGTGCCAGCAGCTTAGAGGGCTATGGCTACACCTTC.